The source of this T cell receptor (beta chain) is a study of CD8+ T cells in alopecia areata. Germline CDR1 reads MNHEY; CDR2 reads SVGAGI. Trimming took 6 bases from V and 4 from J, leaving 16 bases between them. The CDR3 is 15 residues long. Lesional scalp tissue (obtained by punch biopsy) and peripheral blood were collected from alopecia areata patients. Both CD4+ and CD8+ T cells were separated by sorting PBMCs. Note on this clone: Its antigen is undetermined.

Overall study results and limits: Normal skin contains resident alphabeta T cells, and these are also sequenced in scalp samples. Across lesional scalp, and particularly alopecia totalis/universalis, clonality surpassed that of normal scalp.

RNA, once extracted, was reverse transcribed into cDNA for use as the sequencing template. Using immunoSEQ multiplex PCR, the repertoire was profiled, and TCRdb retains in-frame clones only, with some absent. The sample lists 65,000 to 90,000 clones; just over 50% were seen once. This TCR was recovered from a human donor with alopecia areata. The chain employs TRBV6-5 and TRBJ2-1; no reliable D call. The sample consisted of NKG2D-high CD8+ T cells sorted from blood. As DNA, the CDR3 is TGTGCCAGCAGCCCCCTGGCGGAACTTTACAATGAGCAGTTCTTC. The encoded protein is CASSPLAELYNEQFF.